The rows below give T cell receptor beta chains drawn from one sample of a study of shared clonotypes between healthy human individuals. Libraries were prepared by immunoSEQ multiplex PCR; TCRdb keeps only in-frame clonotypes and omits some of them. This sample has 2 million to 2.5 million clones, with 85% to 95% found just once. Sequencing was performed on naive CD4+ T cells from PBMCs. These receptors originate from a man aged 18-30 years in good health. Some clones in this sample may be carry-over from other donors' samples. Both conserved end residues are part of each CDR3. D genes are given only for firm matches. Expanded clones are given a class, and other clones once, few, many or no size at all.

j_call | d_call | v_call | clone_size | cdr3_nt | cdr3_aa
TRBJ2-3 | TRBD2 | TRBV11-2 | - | TGTGCCAGCAAGCCGAGCGGGAGAGCATTCGGAGCGGGTACGCAGTATTTT | CASKPSGRAFGAGTQYF
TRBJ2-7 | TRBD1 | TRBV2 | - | TGTGCCAGCAGTCCTGAAAAACCTAGGCGGACAGGGGGTTACGAGCAGTACTTC | CASSPEKPRRTGGYEQYF
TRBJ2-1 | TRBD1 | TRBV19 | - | TGTGCCAGTAGTCTTATGGGCAGGGGGAATGAGCAGTTCTTC | CASSLMGRGNEQFF
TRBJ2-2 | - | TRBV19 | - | TGTGCCAGTACCGGCAGGTTTGGGTGGAACACCGGGGAGCTGTTTTTT | CASTGRFGWNTGELFF
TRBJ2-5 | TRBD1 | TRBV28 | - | TGTGCCAGCAGTTTACCTCGACAGGGTTTCTTCGAGACCCAGTACTTC | CASSLPRQGFFETQYF
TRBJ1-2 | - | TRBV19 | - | TGTGCCAGTAGTACCTTTCCACAGGGCTACACCTTC | CASSTFPQGYTF
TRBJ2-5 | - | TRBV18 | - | TGTGCCAGCTCACGAACGCGGGAAGAGACCCAGTACTTC | CASSRTREETQYF
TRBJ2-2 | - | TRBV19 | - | TGTGCCAGTAGTCTTCGGGGTGGGAACACCGGGGAGCTGTTTTTT | CASSLRGGNTGELFF
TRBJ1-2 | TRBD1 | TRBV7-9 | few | TGTGCCAGCAGGCAGGAGCGGTGGACAGGGTACTATGGCTACACCTTC | CASRQERWTGYYGYTF
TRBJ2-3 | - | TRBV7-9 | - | TGTGCCAGCAGCTTACAAGGCGGGGGCACAGATACGCAGTATTTT | CASSLQGGGTDTQYF
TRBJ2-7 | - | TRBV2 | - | TGTGCCAGCAGCTTGAAAGGGGTAGGGGCCGTCGAGCAGTACTTC | CASSLKGVGAVEQYF
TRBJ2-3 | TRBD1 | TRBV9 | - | TGTGCCAGCAGCGTCGGGGCGGCCGGAGGGGACAGGGGGCTCGATACGCAGTATTTT | CASSVGAAGGDRGLDTQYF
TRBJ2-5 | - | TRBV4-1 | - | TGCGCCAGCAGCCGTAGGGGTCTCACACGCACACGCCCAGAGACCCAGTACTTC | CASSRRGLTRTRPETQYF
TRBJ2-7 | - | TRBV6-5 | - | TGTGCCACCCCCGGTCCTCAAACGGCCGAGCAGTACTTC | CATPGPQTAEQYF
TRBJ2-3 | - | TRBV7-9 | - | TGTGCCAGCAGAATCAGGGGCCCTAAGGGGGATACGCAGTATTTT | CASRIRGPKGDTQYF
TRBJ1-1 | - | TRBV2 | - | TGTGCCAGCAGTGTAGGTCTGCTGACTGAAGCTTTCTTT | CASSVGLLTEAFF
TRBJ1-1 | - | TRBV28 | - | TGTGCCAGCAGTTCCCCGAAGGAGTCGCAATGGGGAGCTTTCTTT | CASSSPKESQWGAFF
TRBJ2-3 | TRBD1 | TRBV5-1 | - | TGCGCCAGCAGCTTGGTTCAGGGGGCAGGGGATACGCAGTATTTT | CASSLVQGAGDTQYF
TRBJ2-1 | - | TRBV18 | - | TGTGCCAGCTCACCACCGGACTTCGGAGGGAACTCCTACAATGAGCAGTTCTTC | CASSPPDFGGNSYNEQFF
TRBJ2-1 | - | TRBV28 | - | TGTGCCAGCAGTTTTCTTCCGCAGGGGCAGTTCTTC | CASSFLPQGQFF
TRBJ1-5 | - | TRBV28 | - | TGTGCCAGCAGTCTCGACATGAAACTCAATCAGCCCCAGCATTTT | CASSLDMKLNQPQHF
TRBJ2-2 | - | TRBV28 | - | TGTGCCAGCAGTCTGAACACCGGGGAGCTGTTTTTT | CASSLNTGELFF
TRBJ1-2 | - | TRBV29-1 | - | TGCAGCGTGACCCATTTGAGCCTCCGGGACATGGATCCCTATGGCTACACCTTC | CSVTHLSLRDMDPYGYTF
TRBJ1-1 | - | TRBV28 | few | TGTGGGGCTAAGCCTATGAACACTGAAGCTTTCTTT | CGAKPMNTEAFF
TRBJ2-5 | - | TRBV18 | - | TGTGCCAGCTCGCGTTCAAACACGGGAGAGACCCAGTACTTC | CASSRSNTGETQYF
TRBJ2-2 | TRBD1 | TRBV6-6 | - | TGTGCCAGCAGGAGGGACAGGGCAAACACCGGGGAGCTGTTTTTT | CASRRDRANTGELFF
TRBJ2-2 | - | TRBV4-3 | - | TGCGCCAGCAGCCAATTCAACTCCGGAGGGAGCTTCGGGGAGCTGTTTTTT | CASSQFNSGGSFGELFF
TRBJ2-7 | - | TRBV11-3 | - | TGTGCCAGCAGCTTGCGGGGAGACTCCTACGAGCAGTACTTC | CASSLRGDSYEQYF
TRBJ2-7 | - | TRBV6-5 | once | TGTGCCAGCAGACCATGGAGCTCCCTATACTACGAGCAGTACTTC | CASRPWSSLYYEQYF
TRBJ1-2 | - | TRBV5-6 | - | TGTGCCAGCAGCTTGAGGCCAGGGCAGTCGACTAACTATGGCTACACCTTC | CASSLRPGQSTNYGYTF
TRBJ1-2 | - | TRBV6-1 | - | TGTGCCAGCAGTGTGCAGAAAGGTGCTATCTATGGCTACACCTTC | CASSVQKGAIYGYTF
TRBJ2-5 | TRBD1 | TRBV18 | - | TGTGCCAGCTCACCAGGGAGACAGGGGGCTGTTACCCAGTACTTC | CASSPGRQGAVTQYF
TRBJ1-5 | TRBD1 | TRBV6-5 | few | TGTGCCAGCTCCCTGGACAGGGGGGATCAGCCCCAGCATTTT | CASSLDRGDQPQHF
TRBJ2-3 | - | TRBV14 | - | TGTGCCAGCAGCCAAGCCACACGCACAGATACGCAGTATTTT | CASSQATRTDTQYF
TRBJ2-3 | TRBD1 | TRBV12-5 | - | TGTGCTAGTGGTTTTAGGGGACAGCAATCCCGAGGTGTTACGCAGTATTTT | CASGFRGQQSRGVTQYF
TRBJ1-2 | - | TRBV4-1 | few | TGCGCCAGTATCGGGGCGGGACCTGGCTACACCTTC | CASIGAGPGYTF
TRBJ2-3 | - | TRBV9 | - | TGTGCCAGCAGCGGAGGGAGTTACCCCGGCGATACGCAGTATTTT | CASSGGSYPGDTQYF
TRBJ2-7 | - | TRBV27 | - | TGTGCCAGCAGCGTCGTTTGGGGGCCCTCCTACGAGCAGTACTTC | CASSVVWGPSYEQYF
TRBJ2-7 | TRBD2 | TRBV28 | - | TGTGCCAGCAGCCGAACTAGCGCCGGCTCCTACGAGCAGTACTTC | CASSRTSAGSYEQYF
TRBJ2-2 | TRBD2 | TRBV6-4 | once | TGTGCCAGCAGTGAGTCTAGCGGGAGCACCGGGGAGCTGTTTTTT | CASSESSGSTGELFF